This entry concerns a single TCR beta chain. This entry is derived from a study of patients and donors after allogeneic stem cell transplantation. TCRdb reprocessed the RT-PCR reads with MiXCR, giving one entry per CDR3 protein. The table shows 9,500 to 15,000 distinct CDR3 sequences, with under 30% occurring only once. Germline V gives CDR1 MNHEY, CDR2 SMNVEV (reference sequence). Trimming removed 5 bases from V and 7 bases from J; junction bases left unmatched: 9. This CDR3 is 15 amino acids long. The receptor's source is a human donor who was either an allogeneic HSCT recipient or a stem cell or donor lymphocyte infusion donor (not recorded which). It is not recorded whose cells these are; they may come from a transplant donor. The chain links TRBV27 to TRBJ2-1, with TRBD2 identical over 9 bases. The sample was blood, either unsorted or a sorted T cell fraction (not recorded which). CDR3: CASSPLSGSWNEQFF. DNA for the CDR3: TGTGCCAGCAGTCCTCTTAGCGGGAGCTGGAATGAGCAGTTCTTC.